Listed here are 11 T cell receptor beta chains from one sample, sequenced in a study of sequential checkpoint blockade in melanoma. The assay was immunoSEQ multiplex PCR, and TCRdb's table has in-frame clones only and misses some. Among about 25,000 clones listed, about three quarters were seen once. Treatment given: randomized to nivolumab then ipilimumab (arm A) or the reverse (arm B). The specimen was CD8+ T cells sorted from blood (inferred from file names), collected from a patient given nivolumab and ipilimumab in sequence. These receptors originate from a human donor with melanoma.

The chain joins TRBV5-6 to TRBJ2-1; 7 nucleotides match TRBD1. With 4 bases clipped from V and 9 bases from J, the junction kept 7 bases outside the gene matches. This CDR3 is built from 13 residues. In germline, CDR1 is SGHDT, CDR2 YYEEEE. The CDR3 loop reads CASSVTGEPEQFF. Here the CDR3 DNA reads TGTGCCAGCAGCGTTACAGGGGAACCTGAGCAGTTCTTC.

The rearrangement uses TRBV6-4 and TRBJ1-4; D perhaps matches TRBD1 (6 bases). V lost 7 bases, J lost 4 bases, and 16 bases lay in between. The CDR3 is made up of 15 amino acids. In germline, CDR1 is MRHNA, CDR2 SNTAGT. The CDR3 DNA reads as TGTGCCAGCAATCGGGACAAAGGGTTTAATGAAAAACTGTTTTTT. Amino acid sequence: CASNRDKGFNEKLFF.

CDR3: CASSIGRGYSNQPQHF. The DNA for the CDR3 is TGTGCCAGTAGTATAGGGAGGGGATATAGCAATCAGCCCCAGCATTTT. The rearrangement links TRBV19 to TRBJ1-5, with D maybe TRBD1 (5 bases). The germline CDR1 and CDR2 sequences are LNHDA and SQIVND (reference sequence). The CDR3 has 16 amino acids. V gave up 1 base and J gave up 0 bases, with 10 bases separating them.

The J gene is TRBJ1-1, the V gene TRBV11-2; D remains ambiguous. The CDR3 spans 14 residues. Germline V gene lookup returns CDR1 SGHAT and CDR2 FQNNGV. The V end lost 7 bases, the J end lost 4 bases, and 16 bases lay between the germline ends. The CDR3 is CASTQMSPGTEAFF. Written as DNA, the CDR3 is TGTGCCAGCACCCAGATGTCCCCGGGCACTGAAGCTTTCTTT.

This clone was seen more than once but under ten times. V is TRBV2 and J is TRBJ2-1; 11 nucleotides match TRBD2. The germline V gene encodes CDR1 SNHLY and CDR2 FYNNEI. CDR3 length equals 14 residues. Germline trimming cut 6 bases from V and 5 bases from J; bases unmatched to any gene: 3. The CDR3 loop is CASSPTSGDNEQFF. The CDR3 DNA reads TGTGCCAGCAGCCCGACTAGCGGGGACAATGAGCAGTTCTTC.

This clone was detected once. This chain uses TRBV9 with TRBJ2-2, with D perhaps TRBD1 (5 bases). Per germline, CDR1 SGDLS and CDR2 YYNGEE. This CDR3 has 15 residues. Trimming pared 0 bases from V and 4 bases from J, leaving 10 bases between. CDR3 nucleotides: TGTGCCAGCAGCGTAGGGACACGTAGCACCGGGGAGCTGTTTTTT. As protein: CASSVGTRSTGELFF.

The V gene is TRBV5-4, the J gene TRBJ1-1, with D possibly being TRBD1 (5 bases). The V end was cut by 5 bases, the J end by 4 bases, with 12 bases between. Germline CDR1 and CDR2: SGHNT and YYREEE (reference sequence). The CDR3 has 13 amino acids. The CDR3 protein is CASRLGVGTEAFF. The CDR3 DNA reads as TGTGCCAGCAGATTAGGGGTTGGCACTGAAGCTTTCTTT.

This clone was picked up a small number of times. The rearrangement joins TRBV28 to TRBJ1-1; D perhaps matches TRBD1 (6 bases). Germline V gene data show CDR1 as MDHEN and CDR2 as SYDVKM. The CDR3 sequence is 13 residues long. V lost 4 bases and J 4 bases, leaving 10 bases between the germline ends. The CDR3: CASSSQGSTEAFF. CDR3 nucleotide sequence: TGTGCCAGCAGTTCCCAGGGGTCCACTGAAGCTTTCTTT.

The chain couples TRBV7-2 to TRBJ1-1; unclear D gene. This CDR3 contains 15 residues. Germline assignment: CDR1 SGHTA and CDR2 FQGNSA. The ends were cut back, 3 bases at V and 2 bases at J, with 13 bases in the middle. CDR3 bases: TGTGCCAGCAGCTTTGATTTGCGGGTAAACACTGAAGCTTTCTTT. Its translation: CASSFDLRVNTEAFF.

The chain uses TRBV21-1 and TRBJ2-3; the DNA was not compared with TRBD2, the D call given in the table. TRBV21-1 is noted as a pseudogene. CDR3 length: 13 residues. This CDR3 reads CASTPTSTDTQYF. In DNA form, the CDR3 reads TGTGCCAGCACCCCTACTAGCACAGATACGCAGTATTTT.

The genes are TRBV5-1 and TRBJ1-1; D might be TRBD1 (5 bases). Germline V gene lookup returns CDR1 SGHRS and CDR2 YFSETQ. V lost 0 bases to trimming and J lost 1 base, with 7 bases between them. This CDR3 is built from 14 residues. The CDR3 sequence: CASSLEGANTEAFF. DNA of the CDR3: TGCGCCAGCAGCTTGGAAGGGGCGAACACTGAAGCTTTCTTT.